This is a list of T cell receptor beta chains from one sample in a study of shared clonotypes between healthy human individuals. Profiled with immunoSEQ multiplex PCR; TCRdb holds only in-frame clones, not every one. The profile shows 550,000 to 750,000 clones, around 95% of them singletons. The sequencing sample was made of naive CD8+ T cells sorted from blood. Receptors were obtained from a woman aged 30 to 39 in good health. The CDR3 runs from the conserved cysteine through the conserved F or W. A D gene is named only where the DNA matches it firmly. A row's size may be missing; if present it is once, few, many or a size class.

d_gene: TRBD2; j_gene: TRBJ2-7; v_gene: TRBV19; len: 15; abundance: -; CDR3nt: TGTGCCAGTAGTATAGCCCTAGCGGGATTTGACGAGCAGTACTTC; CDR3aa: CASSIALAGFDEQYF
d_gene: -; j_gene: TRBJ1-5; v_gene: TRBV28; len: 14; abundance: -; CDR3nt: TGTGCCAGCAGTTTTCGGGGGGAGAGTCAGCCCCAGCATTTT; CDR3aa: CASSFRGESQPQHF
d_gene: TRBD2; j_gene: TRBJ2-7; v_gene: TRBV19; len: 15; abundance: -; CDR3nt: TGTGCCAGTAGTATAGATTTAGCGGGTCCCGGCGAGCAGTACTTC; CDR3aa: CASSIDLAGPGEQYF
d_gene: TRBD1; j_gene: TRBJ2-7; v_gene: TRBV11-3; len: 14; abundance: -; CDR3nt: TGTGCCAGCAGCCCCCGGGACAGGGCCTACGAGCAGTACTTC; CDR3aa: CASSPRDRAYEQYF
d_gene: -; j_gene: TRBJ1-1; v_gene: TRBV5-1; len: 14; abundance: once; CDR3nt: TGCGCCAGCAGCTTGGAGGCAGGGAACACTGAAGCTTTCTTT; CDR3aa: CASSLEAGNTEAFF
d_gene: TRBD2; j_gene: TRBJ2-3; v_gene: TRBV15; len: 16; abundance: -; CDR3nt: TGTGCCACCAGCAGAGTGGAGCGGGAGGGCACAGATACGCAGTATTTT; CDR3aa: CATSRVEREGTDTQYF
d_gene: -; j_gene: TRBJ1-1; v_gene: TRBV19; len: 14; abundance: -; CDR3nt: TGTGCCAGTAGCGCGGACGGGTCGAACACTGAAGCTTTCTTT; CDR3aa: CASSADGSNTEAFF
d_gene: -; j_gene: TRBJ2-7; v_gene: TRBV7-8; len: 14; abundance: -; CDR3nt: TGTGCCAGCAGCGCCCTTCCGGAGGGCCCCGAGCAGTACTTC; CDR3aa: CASSALPEGPEQYF
d_gene: -; j_gene: TRBJ2-1; v_gene: TRBV28; len: 14; abundance: -; CDR3nt: TGTGCCAGCAGTTTATTGGGGCTGGGGGGTGAGCAGTTCTTC; CDR3aa: CASSLLGLGGEQFF
d_gene: -; j_gene: TRBJ2-3; v_gene: TRBV6-1; len: 15; abundance: -; CDR3nt: TGTGCCAGCAGTGATAGGCTCACATACACAGATACGCAGTATTTT; CDR3aa: CASSDRLTYTDTQYF